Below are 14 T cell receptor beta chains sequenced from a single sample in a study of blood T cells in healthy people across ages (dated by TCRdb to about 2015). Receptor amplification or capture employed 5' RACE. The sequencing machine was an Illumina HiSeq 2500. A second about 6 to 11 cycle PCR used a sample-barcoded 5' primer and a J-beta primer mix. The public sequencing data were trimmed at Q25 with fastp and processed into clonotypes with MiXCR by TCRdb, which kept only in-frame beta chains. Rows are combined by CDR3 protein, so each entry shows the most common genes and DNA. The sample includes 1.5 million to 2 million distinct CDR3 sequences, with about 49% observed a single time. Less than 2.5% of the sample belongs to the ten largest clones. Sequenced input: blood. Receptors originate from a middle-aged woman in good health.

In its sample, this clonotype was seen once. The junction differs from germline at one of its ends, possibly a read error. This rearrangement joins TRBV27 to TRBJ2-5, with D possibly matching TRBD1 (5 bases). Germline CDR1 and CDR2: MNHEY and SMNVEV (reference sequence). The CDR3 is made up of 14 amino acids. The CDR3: CASSPRDSQATQYF. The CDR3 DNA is TGTGCCAGCAGTCCCCGTGACAGCCAAGCGACCCAGTACTTC.

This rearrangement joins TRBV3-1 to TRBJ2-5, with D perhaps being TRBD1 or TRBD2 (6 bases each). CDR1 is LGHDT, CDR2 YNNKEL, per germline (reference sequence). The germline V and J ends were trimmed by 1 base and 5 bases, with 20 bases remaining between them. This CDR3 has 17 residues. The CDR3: CASSQGEYRGRGETQYF. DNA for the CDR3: TGTGCCAGCAGCCAAGGGGAATATCGGGGGCGCGGGGAGACCCAGTACTTC.

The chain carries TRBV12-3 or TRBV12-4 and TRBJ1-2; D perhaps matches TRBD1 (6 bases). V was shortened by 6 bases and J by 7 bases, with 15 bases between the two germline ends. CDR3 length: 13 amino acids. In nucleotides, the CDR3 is TGTGCCAGCAGGGAACAGGGTAGGGGTGGCTACACCTTC. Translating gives CASREQGRGGYTF.

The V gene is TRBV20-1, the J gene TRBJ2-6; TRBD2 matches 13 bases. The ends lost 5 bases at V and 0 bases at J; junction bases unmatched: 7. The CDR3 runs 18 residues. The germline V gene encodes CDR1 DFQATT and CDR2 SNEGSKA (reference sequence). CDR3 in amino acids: CSAGTSGVTPSGANVLTF. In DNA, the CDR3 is TGCAGTGCTGGGACTAGCGGGGTGACCCCCTCTGGGGCCAACGTCCTGACTTTC.

The CDR3 sequence is CASRGPGGPKNIQYF. DNA for the CDR3: TGTGCCAGCAGAGGGCCTGGGGGGCCCAAAAACATTCAGTACTTC. V gene TRBV6-2 or TRBV6-3 combines with J gene TRBJ2-4; tentatively, D is TRBD1 or TRBD2 (6 bases each). The CDR3 runs to 15 residues. Germline values: CDR1 MNHEY, CDR2 SVGEGT. V was cut by 6 bases and J by 2 bases, with 14 bases left in between.

Here the CDR3 DNA reads TGTGCCAGCAGTTATAAGCTCGGCGAGCAGTTCTTC. It translates to CASSYKLGEQFF. This chain connects TRBV6-6 to TRBJ2-1; D unresolved. The V end lost 3 bases, the J end lost 10 bases, and 10 bases lay between the germline ends. CDR1 is MNHNY and CDR2 is SVGAGI in the germline V gene (reference sequence). This CDR3 spans 12 amino acids.

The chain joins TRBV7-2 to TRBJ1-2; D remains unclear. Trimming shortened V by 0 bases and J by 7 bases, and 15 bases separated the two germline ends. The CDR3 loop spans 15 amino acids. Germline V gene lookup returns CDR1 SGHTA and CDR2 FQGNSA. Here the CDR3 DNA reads TGTGCCAGCAGCTTAGCTCCCCGAGGGCTGGGTGGCTACACCTTC. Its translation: CASSLAPRGLGGYTF. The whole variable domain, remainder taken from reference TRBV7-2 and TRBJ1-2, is GAGVSQSPSNKVTEKGKDVELRCDPISGHTALYWYRQSLGQGLEFLIYFQGNSAPDKSGLPSDRFSAERTGGSVSTLTIQRTQQEDSAVYLCASSLAPRGLGGYTFGSGTRLTVV.

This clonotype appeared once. This chain's CDR3 is CASSLRLKMTQYF. The DNA for the CDR3 is TGTGCCAGCAGTTTAAGGTTGAAGATGACCCAGTACTTC. The rearrangement joins TRBV28 to TRBJ2-5, with D uncertain. Trimming took off 2 bases at V and 7 bases at J, with 11 bases between the two ends. The CDR3 is 13 amino acids. The germline CDR1 and CDR2 sequences are MDHEN and SYDVKM.

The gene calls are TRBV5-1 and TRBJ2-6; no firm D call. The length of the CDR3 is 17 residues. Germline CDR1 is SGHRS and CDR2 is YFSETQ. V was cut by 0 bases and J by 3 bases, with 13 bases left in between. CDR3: CASSLVSAGYGANVLTF. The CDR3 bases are TGCGCCAGCAGCTTGGTATCCGCCGGGTATGGGGCCAACGTCCTGACTTTC.

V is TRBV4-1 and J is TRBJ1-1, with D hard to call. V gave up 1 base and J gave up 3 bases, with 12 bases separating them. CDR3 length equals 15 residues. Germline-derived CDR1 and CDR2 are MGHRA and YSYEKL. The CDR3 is CASSQGWESDTEAFF. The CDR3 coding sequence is TGCGCCAGCAGCCAAGGCTGGGAATCCGACACTGAAGCTTTCTTT.

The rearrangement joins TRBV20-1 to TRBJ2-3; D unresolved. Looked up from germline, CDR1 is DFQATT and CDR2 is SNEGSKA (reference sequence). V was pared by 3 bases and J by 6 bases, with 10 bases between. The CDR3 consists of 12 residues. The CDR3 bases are TGCAGTGCTAGGACAAATTCGGATACGCAGTATTTT. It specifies CSARTNSDTQYF.

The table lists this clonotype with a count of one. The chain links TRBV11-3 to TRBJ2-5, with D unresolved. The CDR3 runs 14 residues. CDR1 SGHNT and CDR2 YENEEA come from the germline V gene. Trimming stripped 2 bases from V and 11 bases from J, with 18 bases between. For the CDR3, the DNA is TGTGCCAGCAGCTTACTCCCCGGGTCGCATGAGCAGTACTTC. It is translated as CASSLLPGSHEQYF. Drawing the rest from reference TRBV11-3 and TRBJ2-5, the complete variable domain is EAGVVQSPRYKIIEKKQPVAFWCNPISGHNTLYWYLQNLGQGPELLIRYENEEAVDDSQLPKDRFSAERLKGVDSTLKIQPAELGDSAVYLCASSLLPGSHEQYFGPGTRLLVL.

The CDR3, as DNA: TGTGCCAGCACCCCCGGTGGGGCGTACGAGACCCAGTACTTC. It is translated as CASTPGGAYETQYF. The chain couples TRBV28 to TRBJ2-5, with a weak D call TRBD1 (5 bases). CDR1 and CDR2 (germline): MDHEN, SYDVKM. The V and J ends lost 7 bases and 5 bases respectively, with 17 bases between them. The CDR3 has 14 residues. Looking up the rest from reference TRBV28 and TRBJ2-5 gives the full variable domain: DVKVTQSSRYLVKRTGEKVFLECVQDMDHENMFWYRQDPGLGLRLIYFSYDVKMKEKGDIPEGYSVSREKKERFSLILESASTNQTSMYLCASTPGGAYETQYFGPGTRLLVL.

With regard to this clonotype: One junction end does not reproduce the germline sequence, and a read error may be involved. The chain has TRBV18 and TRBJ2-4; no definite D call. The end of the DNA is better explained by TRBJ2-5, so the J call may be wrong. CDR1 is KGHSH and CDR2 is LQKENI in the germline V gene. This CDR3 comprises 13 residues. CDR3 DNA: TGTGCCAGCCCACCAGGCAAGCAAGAGACCCAGTACTTC. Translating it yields CASPPGKQETQYF.